This T cell receptor (beta chain) was captured in a study of graft-versus-host responses after intestinal transplantation. About the study: Each transplant was multivisceral, liver-intestinal, or isolated intestinal. The recipients all started with anti-thymocyte globulin induction and then took tacrolimus and steroids for three to four years. General observations from the study: GvH clones detected in recipient marrow included some appearing first in ileum or blood.

Clones were sequenced by immunoSEQ multiplex PCR, and TCRdb holds only the in-frame ones, with some missing. The table shows 60,000 to 75,000 clones, with 80% to 90% occurring only once. J was trimmed by 1 base and V by 1 base; bases with no gene match: 1. Germline lookup yields CDR1 MNHNS and CDR2 SASEGT. This CDR3 has 15 residues. A remark on this clone: Its target is unknown. The same CDR3 arises from other DNA sequences in this sample as well.

The V gene is TRBV6-1, the J gene TRBJ2-7, with 10 bases identical to TRBD2. The sample here was unstimulated CD8+ T cells sorted from spleen or lymph node cells, taken before intestinal transplant. The source of this sequence is a human donor who received an intestinal transplant. Here the CDR3 DNA reads TGTGCCAGCAGTGAAGAAGCGGGGGGGTCCTACGAGCAGTACTTC. Encoded protein: CASSEEAGGSYEQYF.